The sequence of this TCR beta chain was determined in a study of identical twins. TCRdb analysed the 5' RACE reads with MiXCR anew, one entry per CDR3 protein. Of approximately 620,000 distinct CDR3 sequences listed, 8% to 9% were seen once; the top ten hold around 0.95%. General study results and limits: Beta out-of-frame sequences displayed a weaker excess of sharing between twins.

About this clonotype itself: Its specificity is unknown.

With 5 bases clipped from V and 7 bases from J, the junction kept 5 bases outside the gene matches. CDR3 length equals 13 residues. CDR1 and CDR2 from the germline V gene are SEHNR and FQNEAQ (reference sequence). These sequences were also reported in another study, on yellow fever vaccine responses in identical twins. As that report states: Vaccine T cell responses of twins reportedly seemed partly convergent and partly personalized.

The specimen sequenced was PBMCs. The V and J genes are TRBV7-9 and TRBJ2-7; 10 bases are shared with TRBD1. The clonotype originates from a young woman in good health. The CDR3 region is CASSEGTGEEQYF. The CDR3 bases are TGTGCCAGCAGCGAGGGGACAGGGGAAGAGCAGTACTTC.